These 28 T cell receptor beta chains came from one sample sequenced in a study of early T cells in non-severe SARS-CoV-2 infection. TCRdb analysed the 5' RACE reads with MiXCR anew, one entry per CDR3 protein. The sample has about 33,000 distinct CDR3 sequences; about 4.7% are singletons. Sequenced: whole blood. These receptors came from an adult who was a healthcare worker with PCR-confirmed SARS-CoV-2 infection or an uninfected control (not recorded which).

This clonotype has a count of ten or more. J is TRBJ1-4 and V is TRBV4-3, with no clear D. Germline assignment: CDR1 LGHNA and CDR2 YSLEER. The CDR3 is 14 amino acids. Trimming took 1 base from V and 2 from J, leaving 5 bases between them. CDR3 amino acids: CASSQGFTNEKLFF. As DNA, the CDR3 is TGCGCCAGCAGCCAAGGATTCACTAATGAAAAACTGTTTTTT.

This chain uses TRBV5-5 with TRBJ1-1; no reliable D call. V was trimmed by 0 bases and J by 3 bases, leaving 6 bases between them. From germline, CDR1 is SGHKS and CDR2 YYEKEE (reference sequence). The CDR3 is 13 amino acids. The CDR3 here is CASSLEQYTEAFF. The CDR3 coding sequence is TGTGCCAGCAGCTTGGAACAGTACACTGAAGCTTTCTTT.

In this sample, this clonotype turned up many times. CDR3 DNA: TGTGCCAGCAGCCCCGACGTTCGGGGTTTGGAGACCCAGTACTTC. Translation gives CASSPDVRGLETQYF. The rearrangement links TRBV5-6 to TRBJ2-5; D might be TRBD2 (5 bases). This CDR3 is 15 amino acids long. Germline loops: CDR1 SGHDT, CDR2 YYEEEE. Trimming pared 4 bases from V and 5 bases from J, leaving 18 bases between.

This clonotype showed up many times. The rearrangement joins TRBV6-5 to TRBJ1-1; 9 nucleotides line up with TRBD1. Trimming took 4 bases from V and 6 from J; bases not matched to a gene: 12. The CDR3 is 16 residues long. Germline V gene data show CDR1 as MNHEY and CDR2 as SVGAGI. The CDR3 nucleotides read TGTGCCAGCAGTTCCCCGGGGACAGGGATTCGGTCTGAAGCTTTCTTT. It translates to CASSSPGTGIRSEAFF.

This clonotype was observed a handful of times. The gene calls are TRBV28 and TRBJ2-2, with D maybe TRBD2 (7 bases). Trimming pared 3 bases from V and 5 bases from J, leaving 13 bases between. The CDR3 extends over 15 amino acids. Germline lookup yields CDR1 MDHEN and CDR2 SYDVKM. The chain's CDR3 is CASSFGGARTGELFF. In DNA form, the CDR3 reads TGTGCCAGCAGTTTTGGGGGGGCACGAACCGGGGAGCTGTTTTTT.

This clonotype was counted many times. The chain combines TRBV5-1 with TRBJ2-1, with D possibly matching TRBD2 (5 bases). Trimming cost V 2 bases and J 9 bases, with 12 bases left between them. Germline lookup yields CDR1 SGHRS and CDR2 YFSETQ. The CDR3 runs to 13 residues. The CDR3 sequence is CASSLGLAGEQFF. The CDR3 bases are TGCGCCAGCAGCTTAGGGCTAGCTGGTGAGCAGTTCTTC.

This rearrangement joins TRBV29-1 to TRBJ1-2; a possible D gene is TRBD1 (6 bases). The V end was cut by 5 bases, the J end by 2 bases, with 18 bases between. Germline CDR1 SQVTM, CDR2 ANQGSEA. The CDR3 runs 15 residues. DNA for the CDR3: TGCAGCGTTCAAGGGACACCCGGATCCAACTATGGCTACACCTTC. This sequence encodes CSVQGTPGSNYGYTF.

This clonotype occurred many times. The chain couples TRBV2 to TRBJ1-4; 8 bases fit TRBD1. J gave up 7 bases and V 5 bases, and 9 bases lay outside the gene matches. The germline V gene encodes CDR1 SNHLY and CDR2 FYNNEI. This CDR3 region has 15 residues. The DNA for the CDR3 is TGTGCCAGCAGTCCCCTTTGGACAGGGAGTGAAAAACTGTTTTTT. Encoded protein: CASSPLWTGSEKLFF.

This clonotype was found a few times. The V call is TRBV12-3 or TRBV12-4, the J call TRBJ2-3; D gene unclear. Trimming stripped 3 bases from V and 11 bases from J, with 12 bases between. The CDR3 length is 12 residues. The DNA of the CDR3 is TGTGCCAGCAGTTTTTCTCTTCTGGGGCAGTATTTT. The encoded protein is CASSFSLLGQYF.

In its sample, this clonotype was seen many times. The chain is built from TRBV29-1 and TRBJ2-1; 7 nucleotides match TRBD1. Germline V gene data show CDR1 as SQVTM and CDR2 as ANQGSEA. The CDR3 has 13 residues. V was pared by 8 bases and J by 6 bases, with 10 bases of the junction left unmatched. CDR3 loop: CSRRQGWFNEQFF. In nucleotides, the CDR3 is TGCAGCCGCCGACAGGGTTGGTTCAATGAGCAGTTCTTC.

This clonotype was observed at least ten times. This chain links TRBV6-6 with TRBJ1-5, with unresolved D. Germline-derived CDR1 and CDR2 are MNHNY and SVGAGI (reference sequence). The CDR3 is 12 residues long. V lost 8 bases and J 4 bases, leaving 9 bases between the germline ends. The CDR3 sequence is CASLTGNQPQHF. The CDR3 DNA reads TGTGCCAGCTTGACTGGGAATCAGCCCCAGCATTTT.

This clonotype has ten or more counts. The chain combines TRBV5-4 with TRBJ1-1, with TRBD1 as a possible D gene (5 bases). Germline V gives CDR1 SGHNT, CDR2 YYREEE (reference sequence). The V gene lost 3 bases and the J gene lost 6 bases, with 12 bases spanning the gap. CDR3 length: 13 amino acids. As DNA, the CDR3 is TGTGCCAGCAGCTGGGGACTTAATGCTGAAGCTTTCTTT. It encodes CASSWGLNAEAFF. The full variable domain, its missing parts supplied by reference TRBV5-4 and TRBJ1-1, is ETGVTQSPTHLIKTRGQQVTLRCSSQSGHNTVSWYQQALGQGPQFIFQYYREEENGRGNFPPRFSGLQFPNYSSELNVNALELDDSALYLCASSWGLNAEAFFGQGTRLTVV.

This clonotype was counted many times. The V gene is TRBV12-3 or TRBV12-4, the J gene TRBJ1-1, with D perhaps matching TRBD1 (6 bases). Between the trimmed V and J ends, which lost 7 bases and 8 bases, there was a span of 17 bases. This CDR3 spans 13 amino acids. Here the CDR3 DNA reads TGTGCCAGCAACTTCGCCTCCGGGACAGAAGCTTTCTTT. Protein: CASNFASGTEAFF.

The chain links TRBV2 to TRBJ1-2; 10 nucleotides align to TRBD1. CDR1 and CDR2 from the germline V gene are SNHLY and FYNNEI. V dropped 6 bases and J dropped 4; count of bases not matched to a gene: 8. CDR3 length: 15 residues. The DNA for the CDR3 is TGTGCCAGCAGCCACCCGGGACAGGGGATCTATGGCTACACCTTC. It specifies CASSHPGQGIYGYTF.

This clonotype was counted at least ten times. The CDR3 nucleotides are TGTGCCAGCAGCCAATCGGGGGGGCAGACGGAGACCCAGTACTTC. This sequence encodes CASSQSGGQTETQYF. The genes are TRBV3-1 and TRBJ2-5, with 8 bases that match TRBD2. J lost 5 bases, V lost 2 bases, and 7 bases had no gene match. CDR1 LGHDT and CDR2 YNNKEL come from the germline V gene (reference sequence). The CDR3 has 15 residues.

This clonotype was seen at least ten times. This sequence joins TRBV7-2 and TRBJ1-1; D uncertain. The CDR3 consists of 13 residues. Germline V gives CDR1 SGHTA, CDR2 FQGNSA. Trimming cost V 2 bases and J 7 bases, with 11 bases left between them. The CDR3 protein is CASSLSNLNEAFF. The CDR3 region has the DNA TGTGCCAGCAGCTTATCGAATTTGAATGAAGCTTTCTTT.

The chain carries TRBV5-1 and TRBJ2-3, with D unclear. Trimming removed 2 bases at V and 2 bases at J, with 9 bases between. CDR3 size: 14 residues. Germline CDR1 reads SGHRS; CDR2 reads YFSETQ. CDR3 protein: CASSLGTVTDTQYF. CDR3 coding DNA: TGCGCCAGCAGCTTAGGAACAGTCACAGATACGCAGTATTTT.

This clonotype was recorded a few times. The genes are TRBV29-1 and TRBJ2-5, with D tentatively TRBD2 (5 bases). The germline V gene encodes CDR1 SQVTM and CDR2 ANQGSEA. Trimming took off 4 bases at V and 1 base at J, with 16 bases between the two ends. This CDR3 is built from 15 residues. The CDR3 loop is CSVVVFPRGQETQYF. The CDR3 DNA reads TGCAGCGTTGTAGTATTCCCACGGGGCCAAGAGACCCAGTACTTC. Supplemented by reference TRBV29-1 and TRBJ2-5, the full variable domain reads SAVISQKPSRDICQRGTSLTIQCQVDSQVTMMFWYRQQPGQSLTLIATANQGSEATYESGFVIDKFPISRPNLTFSTLTVSNMSPEDSSIYLCSVVVFPRGQETQYFGPGTRLLVL.

This clonotype has ten or more counts. This chain uses TRBV30 with TRBJ1-3; TRBD1 might be the D (5 bases). Trimming cost V 3 bases and J 1 base, with 7 bases left between them. This CDR3 is 13 amino acids long. CDR1 and CDR2 from the germline V gene are GTSNPN and SVGIG (reference sequence). This CDR3 is CAWSRVSGNTIYF. The DNA of the CDR3 is TGTGCCTGGAGCAGGGTATCTGGAAACACCATATATTTT.

By share, this clonotype ranks as medium-sized. V usage is TRBV29-1 and J usage is TRBJ1-1, with D possibly TRBD1 on 6 matching bases. CDR1 is SQVTM, CDR2 ANQGSEA, per germline. The CDR3 totals 14 residues. Trimming removed 2 bases from V and 3 bases from J, with 13 bases in between. The DNA of the CDR3 is TGCAGCGTTGAACGGCAGGGGTTGCACACTGAAGCTTTCTTT. Residues: CSVERQGLHTEAFF.

V and J are TRBV9 and TRBJ2-3; D possibly matches TRBD1 or TRBD2 (5 bases each). Germline CDR1 reads SGDLS; CDR2 reads YYNGEE. This CDR3 is 17 amino acids long. V lost 4 bases, J lost 0 bases, and 18 bases lay in between. CDR3 nucleotide sequence: TGTGCCAGCAGCAGCGTAAGAGGGGCTAGGAGCACAGATACGCAGTATTTT. Protein: CASSSVRGARSTDTQYF.

This clonotype was picked up many times. The genes are TRBV29-1 and TRBJ2-1, with D tentatively TRBD1 (5 bases). CDR1 SQVTM and CDR2 ANQGSEA come from the germline V gene. The CDR3 has 12 residues. V shed 1 base and J shed 8 bases, with 9 bases lying between them. The CDR3 loop reads CSVEGQGYEQFF. CDR3 sequence (DNA): TGCAGCGTTGAAGGGCAGGGCTATGAGCAGTTCTTC.

This clonotype has ten or more counts. This chain connects TRBV7-6 to TRBJ2-5; D not resolved. This CDR3 is built from 14 residues. V lost 1 base and J lost 7, with 13 bases in between. The germline V gene encodes CDR1 SGHVS and CDR2 FNYEAQ. The CDR3 DNA sequence: TGTGCCAGCAGCTTAGACAGCCCTACGGGGACCCAGTACTTC. This sequence encodes CASSLDSPTGTQYF.

The sample holds many counts of this clonotype. The rearrangement joins TRBV29-1 to TRBJ2-7; the D call may be TRBD1 or TRBD2 (6 bases each). Germline CDR1 SQVTM, CDR2 ANQGSEA. Trimming cost V 2 bases and J 6 bases, with 14 bases left between them. The CDR3 has 13 residues. The CDR3 DNA follows: TGCAGCGTTGAAATCCGGGGGCGAGGCGAGCAGTACTTC. Amino acids: CSVEIRGRGEQYF.

This clonotype was found a few times. The CDR3 loop reads CASSGDLNQPQHF. CDR3 in DNA: TGCGCCAGCAGTGGGGACCTCAATCAGCCCCAGCATTTT. The genes are TRBV10-2 and TRBJ1-5; weak D call: TRBD1 (5 bases). Germline V gives CDR1 WSHSY, CDR2 SAAADI. This CDR3 is 13 amino acids long. V gave up 4 bases and J gave up 3 bases, with 7 bases separating them.

Many counts were recorded for this clonotype. This chain uses TRBV6-4 with TRBJ2-6; 9 bases are a match to TRBD1. J was trimmed by 0 bases and V by 1 base; bases with no gene match: 10. Per the germline V gene, CDR1 is MRHNA and CDR2 is SNTAGT. There are 20 residues in the CDR3. CDR3 residues: CASSDFLGTGTSSGANVLTF. The CDR3 coding sequence is TGTGCCAGCAGTGACTTTCTTGGGACAGGGACAAGCTCTGGGGCCAACGTCCTGACTTTC.

This clonotype was detected many times. This chain links TRBV6-2 or TRBV6-3 with TRBJ2-4, with D possibly TRBD2 on 5 matching bases. The V gene lost 0 bases and the J gene lost 5 bases, with 11 bases spanning the gap. CDR3 length equals 15 residues. Germline V gene sequence: CDR1 MNHEY, CDR2 SVGEGT. The CDR3 bases are TGTGCCAGCAGTTACTCTAGGGTTAGCGAAAACATTCAGTACTTC. Encoded protein: CASSYSRVSENIQYF.

This clonotype appeared a few times. The chain links TRBV4-1 to TRBJ1-6; 8 bases map to TRBD1. The ends lost 1 base at V and 10 bases at J; junction bases unmatched: 12. This CDR3 comprises 17 residues. Germline assignment: CDR1 MGHRA and CDR2 YSYEKL. The CDR3 reads CASSQGQGAPGESPLHF. The CDR3 nucleotides are TGCGCCAGCAGCCAAGGGCAGGGGGCCCCGGGAGAGTCACCCCTCCACTTT.